This record concerns one TCR beta chain sequence. Its binding antigen is unknown. Base qualities are not provided; no much larger clone lies one nucleotide away. This sample was taken from a study of blood T cell repertoires in COVID-19 (dated by TCRdb to the early 2020s). Turning to the overall study: The collaborator samples originated in the United States, Italy and Spain and spanned the acute and convalescent phases of COVID-19. Subjects who had been exposed to COVID-19, were actively infected with it, or had recovered from it provided the deeply sampled blood TCRbeta repertoires that made up the dataset. The prospective study material was composed of cDNA or gDNA derived from T cells, B-cell-depleted T cells, or PBMCs. Nearly every sample came with metadata listing a de-identified subject ID, COVID-19 status, age in years and sex. A freely available public database, intended as a resource for researchers studying the immune response to SARS-CoV-2, is where the repertoires were released. HLA class I and class II types, where available, came from metadata supplied by the sample provider rather than from assay-based typing. Samples were obtained from the ongoing ImmuneRACE study (first 160 participants) and from approximately 1,200 subjects provided by 6 global collaborators. General findings and caveats noted by the study authors: Clinical and demographic metadata were provided uncurated, with the amount varying by source and participant.

The immunoSEQ Assay, a bias-controlled multiplex PCR, was used to amplify TCRbeta CDR3 regions from genomic DNA. For the original study's pipeline: Nucleated cell counts per sample were estimated from amplification of reference gene primers within the assay. Sequence reads were collapsed and filtered to measure the absolute abundance of every unique TCRbeta CDR3 rearrangement. For each sample, productive Simpson clonality was calculated as the square root of Simpson's diversity index over productive rearrangements. TCRdb holds this immuneACCESS table with in-frame rearrangements only. Some clones are missing; in checked studies, unresolved V genes explain under half, and the rest has no known cause. V and J calls and clone size are as listed in that table; D and trimming were resolved from the DNA. Within this sample are about 160,000 clones, with 82% of them counted one time only. 5.5% to 7.5% of the sample is in the top ten clones.

In Seattle, one collaborating source enrolled patients while the infection was active and tracked those patients longitudinally over the course of disease. The collaborating institutions used their own protocols to collect whole blood in K2EDTA tubes. For TCRbeta analysis, collaborator samples were shipped as frozen whole blood, as isolated PBMCs, or as DNA extracted from either sample type. The receptor was derived from a middle-aged woman with COVID-19, enrolled during active disease. The specimen sequenced was peripheral blood.

CDR3 reads: CASSVASAADTQYF. The DNA sequence is TGTGCCAGCAGCGTAGCTAGCGCGGCAGATACGCAGTATTTT. This chain is built from TRBV9 and TRBJ2-3, with TRBD2 perhaps the D gene, on 6 matching bases. The CDR1 and CDR2 encoded by the germline V gene are SGDLS and YYNGEE. V drops 0 bases and J drops 4 bases, leaving 9 bases in between. The CDR3 contains 14 residues, cysteine and phenylalanine counted. Kept here is only the CDR3 DNA, which spans 42 bases and is read in frame from base 1. Joined to the reference TRBV9 and TRBJ2-3 proteins, this CDR3 gives the full variable domain: DSGVTQTPKHLITATGQRVTLRCSPRSGDLSVYWYQQSLDQGLQFLIQYYNGEERAKGNILERFSAQQFPDLHSELNLSSLELGDSALYFCASSVASAADTQYFGPGTRLTVL.